This TCR beta chain came from a study of CD8+ T cells in alopecia areata (dated by TCRdb to 2016 to 2019). The study in broad terms: Treated patients were enrolled in an open-label pilot trial of oral tofacitinib, 5 to 10 mg twice daily, for moderate-to-severe alopecia areata. Tofacitinib was administered for 6 to 18 months, and 6 months of follow-up off drug were then conducted to assess delayed response and recurrence. The SALT score, which quantifies the percentage of affected scalp surface area, was used to measure disease severity in treated patients. High-throughput TCRbeta sequencing was used to examine T cell clonal expansion in alopecia areata in both the C3H/HeJ mouse model and human patients. Human TCRbeta sequencing covered scalp tissue and sorted CD4+ and CD8+ peripheral blood T cells from patchy and totalis/universalis alopecia areata patients and healthy controls. Biopsies were taken from tofacitinib-treated patients at baseline and at 4 and 24 weeks of treatment, and a later scalp biopsy was taken in several of the tofacitinib-treated patients. Scalp clonality was compared across normal scalp (n=4), patchy alopecia areata scalp (n=8), and alopecia totalis/universalis scalp (n=8). RNA was extracted with the PAXgene miRNA kit for fixed scalp, the miRNeasy kit for PBMCs, and the RNeasy kit for mouse skin. TCRbeta CDR3 regions were amplified by immunoSEQ multiplex PCR with 35 Vbeta forward and 13 Jbeta reverse primers. The study at large found these results: With tofacitinib, both scalp clonality and the number of expanded CD8+ clones among the top 100 scalp clones went down significantly. Because the treated cohort was small and included a single nonresponder, larger studies are needed to assess links between baseline CD8+ expansion and response. Compared with normal scalp, lesional scalp, particularly in alopecia totalis/universalis, had higher clonality and more expanded CD8+ clones, which suggests antigenic drive. During tofacitinib treatment, many expanded lesional clones remained in scalp and blood, and this persistence may partly explain relapse after treatment is stopped. Compared with mice, TCR sequences shared between patients were less clear, possibly partly because of HLA diversity across the patient population. Resident alphabeta T cells in normal human skin are also sequenced, complicating scalp TCR repertoire analysis, unlike mouse skin dominated by gammadelta T cells.

CDR1 and CDR2 were assigned from the germline V gene (reference sequence) as GTSNPN and SVGIG. The CDR3 runs 14 amino acids, cysteine and phenylalanine included. Just CDR3 DNA is preserved here, 42 bases in frame from base 1. The V end loses 3 bases and the J end loses 1 base, and a stretch of 10 bases separates them. As to this clone: The antigen this receptor binds is unknown. No per-base quality is available; no much larger clone lies one base away.

Per the publication, the time point label means: less than five weeks on oral tofacitinib. In light of the paper, this sample's treatment or condition label describes: oral pan-JAK inhibitor, 5-10 mg twice daily. Lesional scalp punch biopsies and peripheral blood were obtained from alopecia areata patients. PBMCs were separated by density centrifugation and stained for CD3, CD4 and CD8, after which CD4+ and CD8+ T cells were sorted on a FACSAria. The library relied on the immunoSEQ multiplex PCR assay. RNA was extracted from all samples and reverse transcribed into cDNA as template for TCR sequencing. SuperScript III was used for first-strand cDNA synthesis, primed with a 2:1 mix of oligo-dT and random hexamers. A synthetic immune receptor repertoire was used to assess amplification bias, and residual bias was removed computationally. The published analysis was carried out like this. Raw reads were preprocessed for error removal, and CDR3 was defined according to IMGT conventions as running from the conserved cysteine to phenylalanine. To get clonality, Shannon entropy was normalized by log2 of the number of productive unique TCRs and the result was subtracted from 1. CD4 or CD8 identity of scalp clones was inferred by cross-referencing scalp TCRbeta sequences with sorted blood CD4 and CD8 repertoires. TCRdb re-hosts the immuneACCESS table, in-frame sequences only. Its copies lack some clones; in the studies checked, an unresolved V gene accounts for under half of them, and the cause for the rest is not known. That table furnishes V, J and clone size, whereas the DNA furnished D and trimming. In all, the sample holds about 210,000 clones, and roughly 56% of those were seen once. Roughly 1.6% of the sample is held by the ten biggest clonotypes.

The specimen comprised CD4+ T cells sorted from blood, sampled at week 4, from a patient treated with tofacitinib. The TCR comes from a human donor with alopecia areata. This receptor chain uses TRBV30 and TRBJ1-5; a weak D assignment points to TRBD1 (5 bases agree). The CDR3 here reads CAWSSQVSNQPQHF. The DNA sequence reads TGTGCCTGGAGCTCACAGGTGAGCAATCAGCCCCAGCATTTT.